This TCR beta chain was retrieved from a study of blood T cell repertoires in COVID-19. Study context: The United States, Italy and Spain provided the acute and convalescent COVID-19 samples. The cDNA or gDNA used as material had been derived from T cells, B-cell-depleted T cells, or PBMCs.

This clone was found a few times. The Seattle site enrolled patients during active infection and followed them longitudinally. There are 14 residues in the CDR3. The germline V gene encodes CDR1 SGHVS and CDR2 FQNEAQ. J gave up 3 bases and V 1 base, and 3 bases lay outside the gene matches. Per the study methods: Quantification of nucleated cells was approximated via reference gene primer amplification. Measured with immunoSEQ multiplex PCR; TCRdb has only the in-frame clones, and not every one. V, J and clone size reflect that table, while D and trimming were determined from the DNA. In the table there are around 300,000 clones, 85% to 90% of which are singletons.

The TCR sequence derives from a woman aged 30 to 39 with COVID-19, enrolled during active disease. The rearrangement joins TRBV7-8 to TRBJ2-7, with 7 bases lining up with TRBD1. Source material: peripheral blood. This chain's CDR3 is CASSLVGTDYEQYF. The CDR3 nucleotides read TGTGCCAGCAGCTTAGTTGGGACAGACTACGAGCAGTACTTC.